A single sample gave rise to the 24 T cell receptor beta chains below, sequenced in a study of identical twins' blood T cells. TCRdb independently ran MiXCR on the 5' RACE reads; one entry per CDR3 protein. The table has a few hundred thousand distinct CDR3 sequences, around 30% seen once. Specimen: PBMCs. The receptors were gathered from a woman aged 18-50 years in good health.

The chain couples TRBV4-1 to TRBJ2-1, with D unresolved. Looked up from germline, CDR1 is MGHRA and CDR2 is YSYEKL. Trimming cost V 0 bases and J 5 bases, with 11 bases left between them. The CDR3 length is 15 residues. The CDR3: CASSQDPATHNEQFF. In DNA form, the CDR3 reads TGCGCCAGCAGCCAAGATCCGGCAACGCACAATGAGCAGTTCTTC.

This clonotype appeared a few times. As DNA, the CDR3 is TGTGCCAGCAGCTTAGGGCGCGGGTACAATGAGCAGTTCTTC. Translation: CASSLGRGYNEQFF. The rearrangement joins TRBV11-3 to TRBJ2-1, with D maybe TRBD2 (5 bases). The CDR3 covers 14 residues. Germline loops: CDR1 SGHNT, CDR2 YENEEA. Trimming pared 1 base from V and 4 bases from J, leaving 8 bases between.

The chain is built from TRBV3-1 and TRBJ1-2; D perhaps matches TRBD1 (6 bases). Looked up from germline, CDR1 is LGHDT and CDR2 is YNNKEL (reference sequence). V gave up 6 bases and J gave up 3 bases, with 20 bases separating them. This CDR3 has 16 amino acids. This CDR3 is CASRITGSSLDYGYTF. The CDR3 nucleotides are TGTGCCAGCAGGATCACAGGGTCCTCACTTGACTATGGCTACACCTTC.

The chain has TRBV2 and TRBJ1-1; TRBD1 matches 7 bases. J lost 6 bases, V lost 4 bases, and 8 bases had no gene match. Germline CDR1 reads SNHLY; CDR2 reads FYNNEI. The CDR3 length is 14 residues. In DNA form, the CDR3 reads TGTGCCAGCAGTGCGGACAGGACGGTCCCTGAAGCTTTCTTT. Its translation: CASSADRTVPEAFF.

This chain links TRBV20-1 with TRBJ1-1; D is perhaps TRBD1 (5 bases). Germline CDR1 is DFQATT and CDR2 is SNEGSKA (reference sequence). The V and J ends lost 3 bases and 2 bases respectively, with 19 bases between them. The CDR3 is 16 amino acids. CDR3 sequence reads: CSARLRRGSVNTEAFF. The CDR3 bases are TGCAGTGCTAGGCTCAGGCGGGGGTCGGTTAACACTGAAGCTTTCTTT.

As DNA, the CDR3 is TGCAGTGCTAAGGGTAATGAGCAGTTCTTC. Translation: CSAKGNEQFF. J is TRBJ2-1 and V is TRBV20-1; D uncertain. V was pared by 4 bases and J by 7 bases, with 5 bases between. Germline V gives CDR1 DFQATT, CDR2 SNEGSKA (reference sequence). This CDR3 has 10 amino acids.

V and J are TRBV5-6 and TRBJ2-7; D is undetermined. Germline assignment: CDR1 SGHDT and CDR2 YYEEEE. V lost 2 bases and J lost 2, with 5 bases in between. This CDR3 is built from 12 residues. CDR3 residues: CASSLRTYEQYF. The CDR3, as DNA: TGTGCCAGCAGCTTACGGACCTACGAGCAGTACTTC.

The rearrangement uses TRBV9 and TRBJ1-3; perhaps TRBD1 as D (6 bases). V lost 0 bases and J 0 bases, leaving 7 bases between the germline ends. The CDR3 contains 15 residues. Germline V CDR1 and CDR2: SGDLS, YYNGEE. The CDR3 nucleotides read TGTGCCAGCAGCGTAGCAGGGGACTCTGGAAACACCATATATTTT. Translating it yields CASSVAGDSGNTIYF.

For the CDR3, the DNA is TGTGCCAGCAGTTACAAGAATTCACCCCTCCACTTT. Translating gives CASSYKNSPLHF. This chain links TRBV6-5 with TRBJ1-6; D uncertain. The CDR3 is 12 residues long. Trimming removed 2 bases at V and 7 bases at J, with 3 bases between. Germline V gives CDR1 MNHEY, CDR2 SVGAGI.

As concerns this clonotype: A much larger clone differs by one base, so this may be a read error. This chain links TRBV20-1 with TRBJ1-4; possible D gene TRBD1, 5 bases. Germline V gene sequence: CDR1 DFQATT, CDR2 SNEGSKA (reference sequence). The CDR3 covers 14 residues. V was cut by 6 bases and J by 10 bases, with 21 bases left in between. This CDR3 is CSASDSAGGGKLFF. Written as DNA, the CDR3 is TGCAGTGCCTCAGACAGTGCCGGGGGTGGAAAACTGTTTTTT.

In its sample, this clonotype was seen a few times. The chain carries TRBV20-1 and TRBJ2-5; D ambiguous. From germline, CDR1 is DFQATT and CDR2 SNEGSKA (reference sequence). V was clipped by 0 bases and J by 1 base, with 18 bases between them. The length of the CDR3 is 17 residues. The CDR3 loop reads CSARDKHRSTLQETQYF. The CDR3 DNA reads as TGCAGTGCTAGAGATAAGCATCGATCAACTCTCCAAGAGACCCAGTACTTC.

V gene TRBV25-1 combines with J gene TRBJ1-2; 7 bases align to TRBD1. Germline V gives CDR1 MGHDK, CDR2 SYGVNS. J was trimmed by 8 bases and V by 5 bases; bases with no gene match: 5. This CDR3 comprises 12 residues. CDR3 DNA: TGTGCCAGCAGTCAAAGGACAGGAGGCTACACCTTC. It codes for CASSQRTGGYTF.

This clonotype was picked up a small number of times. The chain is built from TRBV20-1 and TRBJ1-5; no reliable D call. V gave up 6 bases and J gave up 0 bases, with 12 bases separating them. This CDR3 has 14 amino acids. Germline V gene data show CDR1 as DFQATT and CDR2 as SNEGSKA (reference sequence). As DNA, the CDR3 is TGCAGTGCCAGCCAAGGAGGTAGCAATCAGCCCCAGCATTTT. This gives the protein CSASQGGSNQPQHF.

This chain links TRBV7-2 with TRBJ1-5, with no clear D. Germline V CDR1 and CDR2: SGHTA, FQGNSA. The CDR3 has 12 amino acids. V lost 6 bases, J lost 8 bases, and 11 bases lay in between. The CDR3 region has the DNA TGTGCCAGCAGAAAGACCGGGGAGCCCCAGCATTTT. Translation: CASRKTGEPQHF.

V usage is TRBV19 and J usage is TRBJ2-3, with D maybe TRBD1 (6 bases). The CDR3 consists of 14 residues. V lost 4 bases and J 3 bases, leaving 11 bases between the germline ends. Per germline, CDR1 LNHDA and CDR2 SQIVND (reference sequence). The CDR3 region has the DNA TGTGCCAGTAGTACCATCCAGGGGACAGATACGCAGTATTTT. Amino acid sequence: CASSTIQGTDTQYF.

This sequence joins TRBV13 and TRBJ1-3; no definite D call. With 4 bases removed from V and 0 bases from J, the gap between germline ends came to 10 bases. This CDR3 is 15 amino acids long. Germline loops: CDR1 PRHDT, CDR2 FYEKMQ (reference sequence). The CDR3 sequence: CASSYPVSSGNTIYF. DNA of the CDR3: TGTGCCAGCAGCTACCCTGTCAGCTCTGGAAACACCATATATTTT. Drawing the rest from reference TRBV13 and TRBJ1-3, the complete variable domain is AAGVIQSPRHLIKEKRETATLKCYPIPRHDTVYWYQQGPGQDPQFLISFYEKMQSDKGSIPDRFSAQQFSDYHSELNMSSLELGDSALYFCASSYPVSSGNTIYFGEGSWLTVV.

The genes are TRBV7-8 and TRBJ1-1; D gene unclear. Between the trimmed V and J ends, which lost 5 bases and 8 bases, there was a span of 15 bases. From germline, CDR1 is SGHVS and CDR2 FQNEAQ. The CDR3 is made up of 13 amino acids. CDR3 protein: CASSQTSGREAFF. In DNA, the CDR3 is TGTGCCAGCAGCCAGACCTCCGGGAGGGAAGCTTTCTTT. Looking up the rest from reference TRBV7-8 and TRBJ1-1 gives the full variable domain: GAGVSQSPRYKVAKRGQDVALRCDPISGHVSLFWYQQALGQGPEFLTYFQNEAQLDKSGLPSDRFFAERPEGSVSTLKIQRTQQEDSAVYLCASSQTSGREAFFGQGTRLTVV.

The table lists this clonotype with a few counts. This chain links TRBV29-1 with TRBJ2-7; 9 bases line up with TRBD1. CDR1 and CDR2 from the germline V gene are SQVTM and ANQGSEA. V dropped 2 bases and J dropped 3; count of bases not matched to a gene: 5. This CDR3 comprises 14 residues. CDR3 sequence: CSVENRGRFYEQYF. In DNA, the CDR3 is TGCAGCGTTGAAAACAGGGGGCGCTTCTACGAGCAGTACTTC.

This clonotype has only a few counts. The V call is TRBV4-2, the J call TRBJ1-1, with 9 bases that match TRBD1. Per germline, CDR1 LGHNA and CDR2 YNFKEQ. The CDR3 runs to 16 residues. Trimming cost V 0 bases and J 4 bases; bases outside gene matches: 6. CDR3 DNA: TGTGCCAGCAGCCAAGATCCCGGACAGGGGACCACTGAAGCTTTCTTT. It translates to CASSQDPGQGTTEAFF.

As for this clonotype: The CDR3 ends on some other residue instead of the conserved phenylalanine or tryptophan, so this is likely a read error. The chain links TRBV15 to TRBJ1-5, with D perhaps matching TRBD1 (6 bases). Germline CDR1 reads LNHNV; CDR2 reads YYDKDF (reference sequence). Trimming stripped 1 base from V and 2 bases from J, with 9 bases between. The CDR3 is 15 residues long. The CDR3 region is CATSRANRGNQPQHL. The CDR3 DNA is TGTGCCACCAGCAGAGCCAACAGGGGCAATCAGCCCCAGCATCTT.

This clonotype has ten or more counts. The rearrangement joins TRBV11-2 to TRBJ2-7; no clear D gene. Between the trimmed V and J ends, which lost 3 bases and 2 bases, there was a span of 14 bases. CDR3 size: 15 residues. Germline V gene data show CDR1 as SGHAT and CDR2 as FQNNGV. The CDR3 loop reads CASSFSLGVPYEQYF. DNA of the CDR3: TGTGCCAGCAGCTTCTCTCTTGGGGTTCCCTACGAGCAGTACTTC.

This clonotype has only a few counts. The gene calls are TRBV4-2 and TRBJ1-4; no clear D gene. Germline V gene sequence: CDR1 LGHNA, CDR2 YNFKEQ. The V and J ends lost 3 bases and 8 bases respectively, with 10 bases between them. This CDR3 contains 13 residues. CDR3 sequence (DNA): TGTGCCAGCAGCCAGCCTCGGGAAGAAAAACTGTTTTTT. It translates to CASSQPREEKLFF.

V usage is TRBV7-9 and J usage is TRBJ2-7, with 8 bases matching TRBD1. The germline V gene has CDR1 SEHNR and CDR2 FQNEAQ (reference sequence). J lost 5 bases, V lost 6 bases, and 9 bases had no gene match. This CDR3 region has 14 residues. The DNA of the CDR3 is TGTGCCAGCAGTTATACAGGGGGTTCCAACGAGCAGTACTTC. Protein product: CASSYTGGSNEQYF.

As DNA, the CDR3 is TGTGCCAGCAGGGCCGGGTCCAAAGCTTTCTTT. Protein sequence: CASRAGSKAFF. This chain connects TRBV28 to TRBJ1-1; D not certain. In germline, CDR1 is MDHEN, CDR2 SYDVKM. V was trimmed by 6 bases and J by 9 bases, leaving 11 bases between them. This CDR3 region has 11 residues.